The T cell receptor (beta chain) described here comes from a study of blood T cell repertoires in COVID-19. Trimming stripped 0 bases from V and 6 bases from J, with 20 bases between. CDR3 length equals 17 residues. The V gene's germline CDR1 is SGDLS and CDR2 YYNGEE. Clones were read by immunoSEQ multiplex PCR, and TCRdb kept only the in-frame ones, dropping some. Here the sample spans 330,000 or so clones, around 87% being singletons. This sequence joins TRBV9 and TRBJ2-3; perhaps TRBD2 as D (7 bases). The material sequenced was PBMCs or T cells enriched from blood (not recorded which). This receptor was identified in a man aged 35 to 55 in a cohort exposed to, infected with or recovered from COVID-19 (not recorded which). The CDR3 DNA follows: TGTGCCAGCAGCGTAGAACCCAGGGGAGGGGTTATGGATACGCAGTATTTT. It translates to CASSVEPRGGVMDTQYF.